A selection of T cell receptor beta chains follows, all from one sample in a study of CD8+CD57+ T cells in acquired aplastic anemia. TCRdb re-analysed the reads in MiXCR, keeping a single row per CDR3 protein. This sample has about half a million distinct CDR3 sequences, with about a third found just once. The sample consisted of sorted CD4+, CD8+, or CD8+CD57+ T cells (not recorded which) from PBMCs. Every receptor here comes from a human donor with aplastic anemia. Each CDR3 is given without its conserved first and last residue.

>11|TRBJ2-7|TRBV5-1
ASSRVGSNEQY
>12|TRBJ1-1|TRBV12-3/TRBV12-4
ASSSLPMNTEAF
>10|TRBJ1-1|TRBV19
ASSIQGANAF
>10|TRBJ1-2|TRBV6-2/TRBV6-3
ASSPLEYGYT
>11|TRBJ1-2|TRBV24-1
ATSEGKDYGYT
>11|TRBJ2-7|TRBV5-8
ASSSPWGYEQY
>11|TRBJ2-5|TRBV20-1
SALGTVQETQY
>13|TRBJ2-2|TRBV5-1
ASSATGSNTGELF
>11|TRBJ2-2|TRBV19
ASSPDPTGELF
>11|TRBJ1-4|TRBV15
ATSRGAGEKLF
>13|TRBJ2-1|TRBV7-6
ASSLVAGSYNEQF
>14|TRBJ2-1|TRBV11-1
ASSLADASSYNEQF
>17|TRBJ2-7|TRBV11-1
ASSTHRTSGRNSSYEQY
>15|TRBJ1-5|TRBV19
ASTQDREGYSNQPQH
>12|TRBJ2-3|TRBV20-1
SAYPPISPDTQY
>12|TRBJ1-6|TRBV10-2
ASSESNSDSPLH
>12|TRBJ2-7|TRBV5-6
ASTSGTGAGEQY
>12|TRBJ2-7|TRBV7-2
ASSLVNTYYEQY
>16|TRBJ1-5|TRBV19
ASSIMRGPGQGVRPQH
>14|TRBJ2-7|TRBV11-2
ASRGLAGVVEYEQY
>13|TRBJ2-3|TRBV25-1
ASSALAVASDTQY
>12|TRBJ2-5|TRBV20-1
SASAGGPSETQY
>10|TRBJ1-1|TRBV28
ATSRGRPEAF
>13|TRBJ1-2|TRBV5-1
ASSAQVDRMGGYT
>12|TRBJ1-5|TRBV3-1
ASSHRARDQPQH
>13|TRBJ2-5|TRBV2
ASSLTSGRQETQY
>13|TRBJ1-2|TRBV9
ASSPGGTANYGYT
>14|TRBJ2-3|TRBV7-8
ASSLGRSLLFYTQY
>14|TRBJ2-2|TRBV2
ASRFSGQTNTGELF
>12|TRBJ1-2|TRBV20-1
SARDLGINYGYT
>12|TRBJ1-6|TRBV12-3/TRBV12-4
ASSSQDRDSPLH
>13|TRBJ1-4|TRBV4-2
ASSLTGGRGEKLF
>11|TRBJ2-2|TRBV19
ASTHPGEGELF
>10|TRBJ2-7|TRBV7-2
ASSLGTMEQY
>13|TRBJ1-1|TRBV4-1
ASSQPATVYTEAF
>10|TRBJ1-6|TRBV6-1
ASKAYNSPLH
>9|TRBJ1-2|TRBV2
ASQGTYGYT
>12|TRBJ1-5|TRBV2
ASSEGRGGQPQH
>13|TRBJ2-1|TRBV19
ASSSDRDAYNEQF
>13|TRBJ2-2|TRBV7-2
ASDPGGLDTGELF
>10|TRBJ2-1|TRBV7-2
ASSSYGGEQF
>11|TRBJ1-2|TRBV20-1
SASAGNIYGYT
>14|TRBJ2-1|TRBV4-2
ASSTSGIHAYNEQF
>14|TRBJ2-5|TRBV7-9
ASSLWTGGRWETQY
>14|TRBJ2-7|TRBV15
ATSRDPTSATYEQY
>12|TRBJ2-3|TRBV7-7
ASSLLGSTDTQY
>13|TRBJ1-3|TRBV9
ASSASGGHGNTIY
>14|TRBJ2-3|TRBV2
ASSAASGGAVDTQY
>10|TRBJ1-2|TRBV20-1
SALHLNYGYT
>12|TRBJ2-7|TRBV7-8
ASSSGQGSFEQY
>12|TRBJ2-5|TRBV15
ATSRDRPPETQY
>14|TRBJ2-2|TRBV20-1
SAPPAASGVSGELF